The clone carrying this T cell receptor (beta chain) was counted between two and nine times. The entry originates in a study of cytomegalovirus exposure and HLA in healthy donors. Germline V gene sequence: CDR1 SSHAT, CDR2 FNYEAQ (reference sequence). With V trimmed by 4 bases and J by 8 bases, 5 bases remained unmatched. This CDR3 is built from 13 residues. PCR involved 60 Vbeta and 13 Jbeta primers. Sequencing used immunoSEQ multiplex PCR; TCRdb keeps in-frame clones, though not all of them. The sample records approximately 150,000 clones, roughly 80% being singletons. The sequence was collected from a woman between 25 and 40 years old in good health and CMV-seronegative. V gene TRBV7-7 combines with J gene TRBJ1-1, with 9 bases matching TRBD1. The sequencing sample was made of PBMCs. The CDR3 coding sequence is TGTGCCAGCAGCTCGGACAGGGGTAGCGAAGCTTTCTTT. This gives the protein CASSSDRGSEAFF.